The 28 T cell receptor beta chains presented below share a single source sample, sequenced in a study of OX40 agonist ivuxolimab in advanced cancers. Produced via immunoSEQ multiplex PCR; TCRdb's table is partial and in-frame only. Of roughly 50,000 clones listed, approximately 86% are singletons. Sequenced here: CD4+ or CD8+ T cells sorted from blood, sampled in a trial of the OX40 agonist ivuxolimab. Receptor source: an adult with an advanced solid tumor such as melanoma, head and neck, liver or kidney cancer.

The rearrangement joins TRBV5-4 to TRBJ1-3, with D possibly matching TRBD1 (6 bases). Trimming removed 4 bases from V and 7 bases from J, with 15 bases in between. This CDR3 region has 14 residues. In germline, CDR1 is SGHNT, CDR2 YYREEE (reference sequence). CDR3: CASSTRGGLNTIYF. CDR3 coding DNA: TGTGCCAGCAGCACTCGCGGGGGGCTCAACACCATATATTTT.

The CDR3 protein is CASSPRTGDEQYF. The CDR3 nucleotides are TGTGCCAGCTCACCAAGGACAGGGGACGAGCAGTACTTC. The chain is built from TRBV18 and TRBJ2-7, with 9 nucleotides matching TRBD1. Per germline, CDR1 KGHSH and CDR2 LQKENI. This CDR3 is 13 amino acids long. J gave up 5 bases and V 2 bases, and 1 base lay outside the gene matches. The full variable domain, with the rest looked up from reference TRBV18 and TRBJ2-7, is NAGVMQNPRHLVRRRGQEARLRCSPMKGHSHVYWYRQLPEEGLKFMVYLQKENIIDESGMPKERFSAEFPKEGPSILRIQQVVRGDSAAYFCASSPRTGDEQYFGPGTRLTVT.

The CDR3 nucleotides read TGTGCCAGCTCACCGACGGGACAGGGAGGCGGGGAGACCCAGTACTTC. Amino acids: CASSPTGQGGGETQYF. The rearrangement links TRBV18 to TRBJ2-5; TRBD1 agrees at 9 bases. The CDR3 is 16 amino acids. The ends lost 3 bases at V and 5 bases at J; junction bases unmatched: 10. Looked up from germline, CDR1 is KGHSH and CDR2 is LQKENI.

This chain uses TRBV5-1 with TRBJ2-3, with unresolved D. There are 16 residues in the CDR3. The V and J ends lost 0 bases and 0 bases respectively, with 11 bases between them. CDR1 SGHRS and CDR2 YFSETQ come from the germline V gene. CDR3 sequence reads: CASSLEGRSSTDTQYF. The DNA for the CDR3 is TGCGCCAGCAGCTTGGAGGGTAGGTCGAGCACAGATACGCAGTATTTT. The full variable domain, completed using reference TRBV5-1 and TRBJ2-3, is KAGVTQTPRYLIKTRGQQVTLSCSPISGHRSVSWYQQTPGQGLQFLFEYFSETQRNKGNFPGRFSGRQFSNSRSEMNVSTLELGDSALYLCASSLEGRSSTDTQYFGPGTRLTVL.

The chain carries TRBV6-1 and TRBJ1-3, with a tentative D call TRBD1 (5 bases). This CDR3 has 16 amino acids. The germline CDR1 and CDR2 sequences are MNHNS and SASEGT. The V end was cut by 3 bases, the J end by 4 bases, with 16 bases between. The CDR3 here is CASSDFTTGPGNTIYF. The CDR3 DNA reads TGTGCCAGCAGTGATTTCACTACGGGACCAGGAAACACCATATATTTT.

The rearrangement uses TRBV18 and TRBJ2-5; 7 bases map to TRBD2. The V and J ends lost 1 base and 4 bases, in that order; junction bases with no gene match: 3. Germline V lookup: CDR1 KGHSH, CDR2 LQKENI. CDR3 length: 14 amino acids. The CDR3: CASSPHPSGETQYF. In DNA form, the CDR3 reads TGTGCCAGCTCACCACATCCTAGCGGAGAGACCCAGTACTTC.

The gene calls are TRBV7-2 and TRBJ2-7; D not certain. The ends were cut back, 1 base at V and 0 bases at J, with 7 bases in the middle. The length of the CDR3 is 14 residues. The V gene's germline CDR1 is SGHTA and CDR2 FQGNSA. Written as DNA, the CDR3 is TGTGCCAGCAGCTTAGACTGGAGCTCCTACGAGCAGTACTTC. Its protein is CASSLDWSSYEQYF.

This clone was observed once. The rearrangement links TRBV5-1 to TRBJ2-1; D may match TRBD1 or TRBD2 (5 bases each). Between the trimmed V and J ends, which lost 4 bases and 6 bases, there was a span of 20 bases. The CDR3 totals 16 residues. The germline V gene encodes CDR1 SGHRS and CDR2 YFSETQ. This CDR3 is CASSPSGTLIGNEQFF. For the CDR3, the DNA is TGCGCCAGCAGCCCGTCCGGGACCCTTATTGGCAATGAGCAGTTCTTC.

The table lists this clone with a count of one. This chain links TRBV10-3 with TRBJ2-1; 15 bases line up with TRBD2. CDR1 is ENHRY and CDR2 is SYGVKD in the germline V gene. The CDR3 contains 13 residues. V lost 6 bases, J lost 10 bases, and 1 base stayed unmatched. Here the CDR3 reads CAIRGLAGGEQFF. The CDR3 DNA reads TGTGCCATCAGGGGACTAGCGGGGGGAGAGCAGTTCTTC.

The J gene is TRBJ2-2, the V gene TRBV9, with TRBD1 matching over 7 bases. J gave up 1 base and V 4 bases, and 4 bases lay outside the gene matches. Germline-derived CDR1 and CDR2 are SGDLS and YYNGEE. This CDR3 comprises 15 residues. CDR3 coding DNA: TGTGCCAGCAGCTCGGACAGGTTGAACACCGGGGAGCTGTTTTTT. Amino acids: CASSSDRLNTGELFF. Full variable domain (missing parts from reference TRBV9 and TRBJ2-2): DSGVTQTPKHLITATGQRVTLRCSPRSGDLSVYWYQQSLDQGLQFLIQYYNGEERAKGNILERFSAQQFPDLHSELNLSSLELGDSALYFCASSSDRLNTGELFFGEGSRLTVL.

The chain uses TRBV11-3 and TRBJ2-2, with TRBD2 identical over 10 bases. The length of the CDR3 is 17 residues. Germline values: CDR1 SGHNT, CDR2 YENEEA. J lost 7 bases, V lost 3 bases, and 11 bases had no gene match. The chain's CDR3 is CASSFASLAGELGELFF. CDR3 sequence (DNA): TGTGCCAGCAGCTTCGCTTCGCTAGCGGGAGAACTCGGGGAGCTGTTTTTT. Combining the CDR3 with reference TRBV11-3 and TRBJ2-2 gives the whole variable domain EAGVVQSPRYKIIEKKQPVAFWCNPISGHNTLYWYLQNLGQGPELLIRYENEEAVDDSQLPKDRFSAERLKGVDSTLKIQPAELGDSAVYLCASSFASLAGELGELFFGEGSRLTVL.

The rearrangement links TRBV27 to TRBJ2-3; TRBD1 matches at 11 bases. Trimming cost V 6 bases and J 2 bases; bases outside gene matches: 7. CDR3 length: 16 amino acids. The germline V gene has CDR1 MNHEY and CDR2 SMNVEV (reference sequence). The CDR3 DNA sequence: TGTGCCAGCAGAAAAGGGGACAGGGGGATCACAGATACGCAGTATTTT. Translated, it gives CASRKGDRGITDTQYF.

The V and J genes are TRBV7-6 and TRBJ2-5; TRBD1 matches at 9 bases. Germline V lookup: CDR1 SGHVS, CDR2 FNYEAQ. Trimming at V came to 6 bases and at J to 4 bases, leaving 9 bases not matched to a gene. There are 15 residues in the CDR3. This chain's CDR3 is CASSLQGARGETQYF. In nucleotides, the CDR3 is TGTGCCAGCAGTTTACAGGGGGCTCGGGGAGAGACCCAGTACTTC.

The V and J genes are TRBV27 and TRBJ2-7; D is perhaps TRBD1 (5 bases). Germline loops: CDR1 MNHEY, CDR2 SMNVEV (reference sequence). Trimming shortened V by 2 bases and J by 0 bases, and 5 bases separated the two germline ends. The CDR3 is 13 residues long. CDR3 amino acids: CASSLRGSYEQYF. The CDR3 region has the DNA TGTGCCAGCAGTTTAAGGGGCTCCTACGAGCAGTACTTC.

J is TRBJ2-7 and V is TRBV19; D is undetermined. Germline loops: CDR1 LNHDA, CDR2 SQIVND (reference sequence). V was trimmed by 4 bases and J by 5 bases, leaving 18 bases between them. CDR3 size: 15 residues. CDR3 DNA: TGTGCCAGTAGTACCGACAACTCAGACTTGAACGAGCAGTACTTC. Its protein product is CASSTDNSDLNEQYF.

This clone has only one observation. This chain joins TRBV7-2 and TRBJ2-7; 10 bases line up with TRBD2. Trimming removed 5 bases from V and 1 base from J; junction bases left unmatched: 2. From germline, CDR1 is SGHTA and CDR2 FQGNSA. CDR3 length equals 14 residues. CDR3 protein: CASSPSGGSYEQYF. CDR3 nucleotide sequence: TGTGCCAGCAGCCCTAGCGGGGGATCCTACGAGCAGTACTTC.

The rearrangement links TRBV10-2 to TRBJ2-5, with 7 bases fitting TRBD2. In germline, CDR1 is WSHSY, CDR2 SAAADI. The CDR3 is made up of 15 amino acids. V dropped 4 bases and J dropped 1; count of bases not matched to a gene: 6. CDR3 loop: CASSVLAVAQETQYF. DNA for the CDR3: TGCGCCAGCAGTGTTCTAGCGGTAGCCCAAGAGACCCAGTACTTC.

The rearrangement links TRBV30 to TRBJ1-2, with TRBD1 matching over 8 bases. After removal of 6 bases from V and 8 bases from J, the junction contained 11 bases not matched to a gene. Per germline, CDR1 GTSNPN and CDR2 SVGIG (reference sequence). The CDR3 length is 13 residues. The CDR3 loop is CACRPGGMRGYTF. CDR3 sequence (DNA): TGTGCCTGTAGACCAGGGGGCATGCGAGGCTACACCTTC.

This CDR3 reads CASSLDTEETQYF. The DNA for the CDR3 is TGCGCCAGCAGCTTGGACACGGAAGAGACCCAGTACTTC. This chain connects TRBV5-1 to TRBJ2-5, with unresolved D. The V gene lost 0 bases and the J gene lost 3 bases, with 6 bases spanning the gap. Germline lookup yields CDR1 SGHRS and CDR2 YFSETQ. CDR3 length equals 13 residues.

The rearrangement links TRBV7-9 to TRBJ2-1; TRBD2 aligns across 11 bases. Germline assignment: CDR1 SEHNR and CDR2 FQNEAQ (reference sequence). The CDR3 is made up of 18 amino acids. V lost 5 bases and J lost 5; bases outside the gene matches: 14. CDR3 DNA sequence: TGTGCCAGCAGCCCACGAGGCGTTTCTAGCGGGAGGAACAATGAGCAGTTCTTC. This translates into CASSPRGVSSGRNNEQFF.

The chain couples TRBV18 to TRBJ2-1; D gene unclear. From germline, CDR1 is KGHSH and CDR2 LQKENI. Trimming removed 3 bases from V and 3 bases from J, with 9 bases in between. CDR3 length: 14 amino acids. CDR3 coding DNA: TGTGCCAGCTCACCTCCGAATGGCTACAATGAGCAGTTCTTC. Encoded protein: CASSPPNGYNEQFF.

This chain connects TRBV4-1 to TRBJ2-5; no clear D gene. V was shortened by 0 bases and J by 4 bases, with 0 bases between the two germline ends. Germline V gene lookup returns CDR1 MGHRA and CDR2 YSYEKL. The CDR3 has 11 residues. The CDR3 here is CASSQEETQYF. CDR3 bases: TGCGCCAGCAGCCAAGAAGAGACCCAGTACTTC.

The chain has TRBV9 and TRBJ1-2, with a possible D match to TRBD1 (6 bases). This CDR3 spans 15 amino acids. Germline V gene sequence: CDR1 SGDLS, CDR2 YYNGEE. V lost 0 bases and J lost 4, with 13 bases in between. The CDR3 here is CASSVATGNVYGYTF. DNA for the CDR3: TGTGCCAGCAGCGTAGCTACAGGGAATGTCTATGGCTACACCTTC.

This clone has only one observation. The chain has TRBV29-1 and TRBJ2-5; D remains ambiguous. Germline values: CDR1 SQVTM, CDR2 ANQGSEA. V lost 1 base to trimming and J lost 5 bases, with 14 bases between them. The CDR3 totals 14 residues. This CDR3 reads CSVEGSEAQETQYF. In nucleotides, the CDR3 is TGCAGCGTTGAAGGGTCCGAGGCACAGGAGACCCAGTACTTC.

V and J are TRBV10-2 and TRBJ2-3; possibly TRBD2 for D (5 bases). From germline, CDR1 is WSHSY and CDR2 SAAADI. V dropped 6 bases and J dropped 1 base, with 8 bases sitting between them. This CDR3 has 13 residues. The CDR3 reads CASRPGGTDTQYF. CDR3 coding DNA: TGCGCCAGCAGGCCCGGGGGCACAGATACGCAGTATTTT.

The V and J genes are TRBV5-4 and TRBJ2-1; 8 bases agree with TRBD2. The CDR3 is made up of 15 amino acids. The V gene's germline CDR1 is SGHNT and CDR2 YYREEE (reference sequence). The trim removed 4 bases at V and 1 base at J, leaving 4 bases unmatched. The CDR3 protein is CASSGTSSSYNEQFF. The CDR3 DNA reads TGTGCCAGCAGCGGGACTAGTTCGTCCTACAATGAGCAGTTCTTC.

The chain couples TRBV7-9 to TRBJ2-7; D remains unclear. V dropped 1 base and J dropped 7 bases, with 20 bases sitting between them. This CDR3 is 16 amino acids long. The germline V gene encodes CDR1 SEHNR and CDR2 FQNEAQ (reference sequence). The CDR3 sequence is CASSLVPSVNLREQYF. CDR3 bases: TGTGCCAGCAGCTTAGTCCCGTCTGTAAACCTACGAGAGCAGTACTTC.

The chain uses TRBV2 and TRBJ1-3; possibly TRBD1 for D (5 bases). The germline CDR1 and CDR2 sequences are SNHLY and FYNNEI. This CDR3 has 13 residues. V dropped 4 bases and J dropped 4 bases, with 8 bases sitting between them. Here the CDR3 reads CASSGNRGNTIYF. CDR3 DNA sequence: TGTGCCAGCAGTGGAAACAGGGGAAACACCATATATTTT.